These T cell receptor beta chains were read from a single sample in a study of T cells after yellow fever vaccination. TCRdb called the 5' RACE reads again in MiXCR, with one record for every CDR3 protein. This table holds 150,000 to 200,000 distinct CDR3 sequences, approximately 6.2% found once. The sample consisted of CD4+ T cells sorted from PBMCs, taken on the day of the first yellow fever vaccination. All receptors derive from a young man who received the YFV17D yellow fever vaccine. Both conserved end residues are part of each CDR3. A D gene is named only where the DNA matches it firmly. Only part of the rows carry a size: once, few, many, or a class if the clone is expanded.

D: TRBD2; J: TRBJ2-4; V: TRBV4-3; size: .; CDR3: CASSQDSPGGKNIQYF; DNA: TGCGCCAGCAGCCAAGATTCTCCGGGGGGAAAAAACATTCAGTACTTC
D: .; J: TRBJ2-5; V: TRBV6-1; size: .; CDR3: CASRQTGHETQYF; DNA: TGTGCCAGCAGACAAACAGGGCATGAGACCCAGTACTTC
D: .; J: TRBJ1-6; V: TRBV6-2/TRBV6-3; size: few; CDR3: CASTDSGPTGGSYNSPLHF; DNA: TGTGCCAGCACCGATTCCGGGCCGACCGGGGGATCCTATAATTCACCCCTCCACTTT
D: .; J: TRBJ1-1; V: TRBV20-1; size: many; CDR3: CSARVYQVLTTEAFF; DNA: TGCAGTGCTAGAGTTTATCAAGTCCTAACCACTGAAGCTTTCTTT
D: .; J: TRBJ2-5; V: TRBV7-2; size: many; CDR3: CASSLEAEVTQYF; DNA: TGTGCCAGCAGCTTAGAAGCGGAGGTGACCCAGTACTTC
D: .; J: TRBJ2-1; V: TRBV12-5; size: few; CDR3: CASGYRAEQFF; DNA: TGTGCTAGTGGTTACAGGGCTGAGCAGTTCTTC
D: .; J: TRBJ1-1; V: TRBV10-3; size: many; CDR3: CAIAGSSEAFF; DNA: TGTGCCATAGCAGGGTCAAGCGAAGCTTTCTTT
D: .; J: TRBJ1-6; V: TRBV2; size: many; CDR3: CASRIEMYNSPLHF; DNA: TGTGCCAGCAGGATAGAGATGTATAATTCACCCCTCCACTTT
D: .; J: TRBJ2-1; V: TRBV6-4; size: many; CDR3: CASSAYNEQFF; DNA: TGTGCCAGCAGTGCCTACAATGAGCAGTTCTTC
D: TRBD2; J: TRBJ2-5; V: TRBV5-1; size: few; CDR3: CASSPSSGGNQETQYF; DNA: TGCGCCAGCAGCCCCTCTAGCGGGGGGAACCAAGAGACCCAGTACTTC
D: .; J: TRBJ1-2; V: TRBV5-1; size: many; CDR3: CASSLYDNYGYTF; DNA: TGCGCCAGCAGCTTGTACGATAACTATGGCTACACCTTC
D: .; J: TRBJ2-5; V: TRBV4-2; size: many; CDR3: CASSQTSHDETQYF; DNA: TGTGCCAGCAGCCAAACTAGCCATGATGAGACCCAGTACTTC
D: TRBD2; J: TRBJ2-3; V: TRBV20-1; size: few; CDR3: CSAPRTSGRTDTQYF; DNA: TGCAGTGCTCCCCGAACTAGCGGTCGGACAGATACGCAGTATTTT
D: TRBD1; J: TRBJ2-1; V: TRBV6-5; size: many; CDR3: CASRSSGTGVMNEQFF; DNA: TGTGCCAGCAGGTCCTCCGGGACAGGGGTTATGAATGAGCAGTTCTTC
D: .; J: TRBJ2-2; V: TRBV5-1; size: many; CDR3: CASSLGGRANTGELFF; DNA: TGCGCCAGCAGCTTGGGAGGCAGGGCCAACACCGGGGAGCTGTTTTTT
D: TRBD1; J: TRBJ2-7; V: TRBV7-2; size: many; CDR3: CASSSTGNEQYF; DNA: TGTGCCAGCAGCTCGACAGGGAACGAGCAGTACTTC
D: TRBD2; J: TRBJ2-4; V: TRBV10-2; size: few; CDR3: CASSERFGTSGDIQYF; DNA: TGCGCCAGCAGTGAACGATTTGGGACTAGCGGGGACATTCAGTACTTC
D: .; J: TRBJ2-5; V: TRBV4-1; size: many; CDR3: CASRPVGTQETQYF; DNA: TGCGCCAGCAGACCCGTTGGGACACAAGAGACCCAGTACTTC
D: .; J: TRBJ2-3; V: TRBV20-1; size: many; CDR3: CSARDIRGRADTQYF; DNA: TGCAGTGCTAGAGATATTAGGGGCCGGGCAGATACGCAGTATTTT
D: .; J: TRBJ1-1; V: TRBV5-1; size: few; CDR3: CASSLGPGSTEAFF; DNA: TGCGCCAGCAGCTTGGGACCGGGAAGCACTGAAGCTTTCTTT
D: .; J: TRBJ1-6; V: TRBV6-2/TRBV6-3; size: many; CDR3: CASSPDGNSPLHF; DNA: TGTGCCAGCAGTCCGGACGGGAATTCACCCCTCCACTTT
D: TRBD1; J: TRBJ1-1; V: TRBV20-1; size: .; CDR3: CSTRDFQGAFGSNTEAFF; DNA: TGCAGTACTAGAGATTTCCAGGGGGCTTTCGGATCGAACACTGAAGCTTTCTTT